This T cell receptor (beta chain) stems from a study of response to subunit inactivated influenza vaccine. Study-level points and caveats: Authors suggested each seasonal influenza vaccination recruits few new T cells.

TCRdb processed the RT-PCR reads anew with MiXCR; each CDR3 protein has one entry. The sample includes hundreds of thousands of distinct CDR3 sequences, 6% to 9% of them seen just once. V was shortened by 5 bases and J by 5 bases, with 13 bases between the two germline ends. CDR1 is SGHTA, CDR2 FQGNSA, per germline. This CDR3 spans 13 amino acids. This clonotype appeared many times. The antigen is undetermined. The TCR was taken from a man aged 45 to 75 who received an inactivated influenza vaccine. The source material was PBMCs from blood, sampled around 25 months after vaccination. The rearrangement joins TRBV7-2 to TRBJ2-7; D possibly corresponds to TRBD1 (5 bases). DNA of the CDR3: TGTGCCAGCAGCGCTCCCGACAGAGACGAGCAGTACTTC. As protein: CASSAPDRDEQYF.